This T cell receptor (beta chain) was sequenced in a study of blood T cell repertoires in COVID-19. The method was immunoSEQ multiplex PCR; TCRdb's version includes in-frame clones alone and lacks a portion of them. The sample consists of 190,000 or so clones, roughly four fifths of them appearing once. Source material: PBMCs or T cells enriched from blood (not recorded which). The clonotype originates from a man aged 35-49 years who had recovered from COVID-19.

Here the CDR3 DNA reads TGCGCCAGCAGTGAGGGGGGGGACGGTCAGCCCCAGCATTTT. It is translated as CASSEGGDGQPQHF. The rearrangement uses TRBV5-1 and TRBJ1-5; weak D call: TRBD1 (6 bases). From germline, CDR1 is SGHRS and CDR2 YFSETQ. This CDR3 contains 14 residues. V gave up 5 bases and J gave up 6 bases, with 15 bases separating them.